This section outlines one T cell receptor beta chain sequence together with its context. Antigen unknown. This related bone marrow graft donor gave peripheral blood on the day of marrow donation. CDR3 length equals 15 residues. Germline V lookup: CDR1 SGDLS, CDR2 YYNGEE. V lost 1 base and J 5 bases, leaving 12 bases between the germline ends. The table came from immunoSEQ multiplex PCR; TCRdb's copy has only in-frame clones and leaves some out. The table has about 19,000 clones, roughly 85% seen once. These data come from a study of T cells after posttransplantation cyclophosphamide. Findings and caveats of the study: Later blood repertoires were often dominated by clones from the donor CD8+ memory compartment. Skin or GI-infiltrating T cells shared few TRB sequences with blood. Recipient CMV seropositivity and CMV reactivation strongly tracked TRB clonality.

The sequencing input was memory CD4+ T cells sorted from blood. This chain joins TRBV9 and TRBJ1-4, with D uncertain. The TCR sequence derives from a man under 40 in good health and a related stem cell transplant donor. The CDR3: CASSVNPRGNEKLFF. CDR3 coding DNA: TGTGCCAGCAGCGTAAACCCCCGAGGGAATGAAAAACTGTTTTTT.